This T cell receptor (beta chain) was found in a study of identical twins. General study points: Invariant cells of the MAIT and iNKT types might have partly distorted the zero-insertion analyses.

TCRdb independently ran MiXCR on the 5' RACE reads; one entry per CDR3 protein. Here the sample spans fewer than 900,000 distinct CDR3 sequences, around 20% being singletons. V was trimmed by 4 bases and J by 2 bases, leaving 14 bases between them. Germline V gene sequence: CDR1 SQVTM, CDR2 ANQGSEA. CDR3 length: 15 residues. Healthy Caucasian donors formed the entire cohort. Points on this clonotype: Its matching antigen is unknown.

The same data also went into a second study, on T cells expressing NK-cell markers. This second report adds: The study drew TCR beta repertoires from sorted CD3+CD56+NKG2C+, CD3+CD56+NKG2C- and CD3+CD56-NKG2C+ T cells. Sequenced donors, eight in total, included seven who were HCMV-seropositive and one who was seronegative.

The chain employs TRBV29-1 and TRBJ2-2, with D tentatively TRBD2 (6 bases). Sequencing used PBMCs. The TCR comes from a woman younger than 30 in good health. The CDR3 DNA follows: TGCAGCGTTGGGTTAGGACTAACTAACACCGGGGAGCTGTTTTTT. Translated: CSVGLGLTNTGELFF.